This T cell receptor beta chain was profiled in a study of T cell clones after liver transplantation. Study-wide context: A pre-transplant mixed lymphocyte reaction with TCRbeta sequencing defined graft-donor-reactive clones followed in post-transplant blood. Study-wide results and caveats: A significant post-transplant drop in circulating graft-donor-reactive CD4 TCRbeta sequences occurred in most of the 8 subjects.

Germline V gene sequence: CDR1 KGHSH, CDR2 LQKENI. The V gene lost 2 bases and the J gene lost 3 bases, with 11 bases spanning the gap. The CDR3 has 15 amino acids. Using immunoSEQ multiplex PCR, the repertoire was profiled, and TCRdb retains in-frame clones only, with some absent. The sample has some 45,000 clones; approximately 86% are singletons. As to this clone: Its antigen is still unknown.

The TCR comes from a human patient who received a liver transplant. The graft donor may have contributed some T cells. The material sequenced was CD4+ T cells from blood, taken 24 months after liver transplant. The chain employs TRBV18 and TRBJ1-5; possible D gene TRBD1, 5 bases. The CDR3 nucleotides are TGTGCCAGCTCACCAACCGGCAGGGACAATCAGCCCCAGCATTTT. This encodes CASSPTGRDNQPQHF.